This TCR beta chain was identified in a study of regulatory T cells in long-lasting Graves disease. Notes on the study in general: Sample size, which was small, may have reduced accuracy. Graves' patients with persistent disease showed TCR diversity lower than patients newly diagnosed.

Library construction for TCR beta used iRepertoire HTBI primers and Arm-PCR of CDR3 regions. TCRdb analysed the multiplex PCR reads with MiXCR anew, one entry per CDR3 protein. The repertoire has 510,000 or so distinct CDR3 sequences, around 12% of them found once; the top ten carry 8% to 10%. The CDR3 has 14 amino acids. The germline V gene has CDR1 DFQATT and CDR2 SNEGSKA (reference sequence). V shed 3 bases and J 6 bases; nucleotides not matched to a gene: 8. Time point denoted: newly diagnosed GD, antithyroid drugs for less than 3 months. PBMCs provided the RNA from which the TCR library was made. This clonotype was counted at least ten times. Its antigen is unknown. These data are also associated with another study on T cells in Graves' hyperthyroidism and ophthalmopathy.

The chain recombines TRBV20-1 with TRBJ2-5; 9 bases are shared with TRBD2. This TCR derives from a woman in her twenties or thirties with Graves disease. The sequencing used peripheral blood mononuclear cells (PBMCs), collected at new diagnosis, from a patient treated with antithyroid drugs. The CDR3 DNA follows: TGCAGTGCTAGCTCACTAGCGGGCCGAAAGACCCAGTACTTC. This codes for CSASSLAGRKTQYF.